The source of this TCR beta chain is a study of T-cell reconstitution after alpha-beta-depleted transplantation in children. This clonotype was counted between two and nine times. Antigen unknown. The TCRbeta library was prepared with unique molecular identifiers. MiXCR, run by TCRdb on the PCR reads, gives a single entry per CDR3 protein. The data hold about 980,000 distinct CDR3 sequences, with roughly 29% observed a single time. This CDR3 has 13 amino acids. The V end was cut by 9 bases, the J end by 0 bases, with 9 bases between. Germline assignment: CDR1 SGHAT and CDR2 FQNNGV. Study findings and constraints: Several hundred graft clones that had expanded were reportedly the source of alpha-beta T cells about two months after transplant.

The sample in question was PBMCs, mostly from graft donor cells, obtained 360 days after TCRalphabeta/CD19-depleted stem cell transplant. The chain recombines TRBV11-2 with TRBJ2-1; D is unclear. The TCR originated in a boy less than two years old who had a stem cell transplant for SCID, so the T cells may come from the graft donor. CDR3 protein: CASRSSSYNEQFF. CDR3 DNA sequence: TGTGCCAGTAGGAGTAGCTCCTACAATGAGCAGTTCTTC.